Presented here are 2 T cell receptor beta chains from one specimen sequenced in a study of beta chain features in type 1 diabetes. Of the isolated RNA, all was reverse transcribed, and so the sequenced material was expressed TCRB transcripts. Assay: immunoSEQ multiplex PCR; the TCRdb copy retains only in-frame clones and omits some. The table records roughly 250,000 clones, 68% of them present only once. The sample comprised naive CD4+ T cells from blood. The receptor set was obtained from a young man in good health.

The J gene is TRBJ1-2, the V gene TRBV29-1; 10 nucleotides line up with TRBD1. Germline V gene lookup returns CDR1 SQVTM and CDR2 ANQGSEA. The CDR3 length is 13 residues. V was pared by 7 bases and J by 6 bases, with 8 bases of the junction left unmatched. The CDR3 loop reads CSGETGGYDGYTF. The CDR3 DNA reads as TGCAGCGGGGAGACAGGGGGCTACGATGGCTACACCTTC.

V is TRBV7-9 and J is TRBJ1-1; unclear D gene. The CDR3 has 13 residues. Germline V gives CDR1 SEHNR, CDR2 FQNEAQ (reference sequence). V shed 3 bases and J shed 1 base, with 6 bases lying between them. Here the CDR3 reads CASSLDPNTEAFF. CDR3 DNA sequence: TGTGCCAGCAGCTTGGACCCGAACACTGAAGCTTTCTTT.